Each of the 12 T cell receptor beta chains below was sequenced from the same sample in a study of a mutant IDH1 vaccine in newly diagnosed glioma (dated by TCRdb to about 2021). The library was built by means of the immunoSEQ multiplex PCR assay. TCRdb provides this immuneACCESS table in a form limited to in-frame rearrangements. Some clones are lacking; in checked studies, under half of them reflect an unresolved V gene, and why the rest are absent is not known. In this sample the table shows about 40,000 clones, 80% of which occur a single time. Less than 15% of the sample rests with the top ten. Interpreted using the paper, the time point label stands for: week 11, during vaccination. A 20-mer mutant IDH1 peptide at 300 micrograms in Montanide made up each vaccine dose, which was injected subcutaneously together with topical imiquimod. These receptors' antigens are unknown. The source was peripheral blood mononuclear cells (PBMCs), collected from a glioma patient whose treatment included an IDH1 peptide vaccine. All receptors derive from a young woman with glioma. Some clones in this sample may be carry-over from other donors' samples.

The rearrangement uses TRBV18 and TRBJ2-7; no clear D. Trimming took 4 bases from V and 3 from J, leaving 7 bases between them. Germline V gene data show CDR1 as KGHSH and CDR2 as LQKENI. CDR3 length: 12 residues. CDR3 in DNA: TGTGCCAGCTCACAGGGTTTCTACGAGCAGTACTTC. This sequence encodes CASSQGFYEQYF.

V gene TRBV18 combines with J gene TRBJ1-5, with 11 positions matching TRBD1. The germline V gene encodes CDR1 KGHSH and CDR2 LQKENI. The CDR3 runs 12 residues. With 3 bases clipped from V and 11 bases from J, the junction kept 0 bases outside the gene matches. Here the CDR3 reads CASSPGQGAQHF. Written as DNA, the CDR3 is TGTGCCAGCTCACCGGGACAGGGGGCCCAGCATTTT.

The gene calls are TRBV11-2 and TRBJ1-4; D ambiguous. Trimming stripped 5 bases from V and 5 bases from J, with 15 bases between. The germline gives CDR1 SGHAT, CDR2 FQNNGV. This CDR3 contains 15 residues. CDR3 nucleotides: TGTGCCAGCAGCCCCGGACGGGTCCAAAATGAAAAACTGTTTTTT. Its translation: CASSPGRVQNEKLFF.

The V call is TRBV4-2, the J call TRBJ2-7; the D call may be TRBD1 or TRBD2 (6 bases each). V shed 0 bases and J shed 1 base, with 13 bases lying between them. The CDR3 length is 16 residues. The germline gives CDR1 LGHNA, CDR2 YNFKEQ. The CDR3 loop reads CASSQEEWGASYEQYF. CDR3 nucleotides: TGTGCCAGCAGCCAAGAGGAATGGGGGGCATCCTACGAGCAGTACTTC.

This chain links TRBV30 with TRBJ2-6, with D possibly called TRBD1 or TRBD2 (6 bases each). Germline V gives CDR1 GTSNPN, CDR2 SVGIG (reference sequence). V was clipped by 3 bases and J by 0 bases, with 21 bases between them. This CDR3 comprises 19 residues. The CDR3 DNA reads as TGTGCCTGGAGCGCATCTGGAGGGGGGTTCTTCTCTGGGGCCAACGTCCTGACTTTC. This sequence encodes CAWSASGGGFFSGANVLTF.

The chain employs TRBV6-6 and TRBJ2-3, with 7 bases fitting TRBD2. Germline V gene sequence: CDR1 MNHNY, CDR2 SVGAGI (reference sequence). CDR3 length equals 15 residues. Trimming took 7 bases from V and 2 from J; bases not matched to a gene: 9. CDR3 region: CASTLSSGDTDTQYF. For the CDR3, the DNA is TGTGCCAGCACCCTCTCTAGCGGAGACACAGATACGCAGTATTTT.

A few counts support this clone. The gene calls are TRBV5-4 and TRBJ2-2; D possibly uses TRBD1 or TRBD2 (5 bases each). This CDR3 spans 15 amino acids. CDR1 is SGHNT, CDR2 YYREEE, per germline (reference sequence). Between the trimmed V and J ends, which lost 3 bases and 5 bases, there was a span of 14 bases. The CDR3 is CASSWDHVKTGELFF. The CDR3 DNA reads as TGTGCCAGCAGCTGGGACCACGTTAAAACCGGGGAGCTGTTTTTT.

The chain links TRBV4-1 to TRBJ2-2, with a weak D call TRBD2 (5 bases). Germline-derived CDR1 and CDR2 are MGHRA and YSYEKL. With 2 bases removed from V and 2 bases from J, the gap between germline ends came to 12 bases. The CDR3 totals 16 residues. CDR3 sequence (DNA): TGCGCCAGCAGCCAAATCTCGCGGGCAAACACCGGGGAGCTGTTTTTT. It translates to CASSQISRANTGELFF.

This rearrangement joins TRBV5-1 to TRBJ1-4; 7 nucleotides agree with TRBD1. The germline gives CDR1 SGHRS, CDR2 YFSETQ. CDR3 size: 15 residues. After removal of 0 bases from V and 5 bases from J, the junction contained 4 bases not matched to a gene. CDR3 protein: CASSLVGQSNEKLFF. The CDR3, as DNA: TGCGCCAGCAGCTTGGTGGGACAGTCAAATGAAAAACTGTTTTTT.

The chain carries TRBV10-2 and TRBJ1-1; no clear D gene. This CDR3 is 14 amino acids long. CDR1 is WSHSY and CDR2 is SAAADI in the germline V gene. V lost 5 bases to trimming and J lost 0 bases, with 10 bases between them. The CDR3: CASSNNRLNTEAFF. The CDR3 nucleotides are TGCGCCAGCAGTAACAACAGACTGAACACTGAAGCTTTCTTT.

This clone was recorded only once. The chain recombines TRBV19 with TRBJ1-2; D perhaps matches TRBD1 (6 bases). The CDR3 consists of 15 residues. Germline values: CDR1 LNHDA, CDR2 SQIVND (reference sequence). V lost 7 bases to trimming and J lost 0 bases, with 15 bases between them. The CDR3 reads CASTLGALSNYGYTF. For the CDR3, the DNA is TGTGCCAGTACCCTGGGGGCCTTGTCTAACTATGGCTACACCTTC.

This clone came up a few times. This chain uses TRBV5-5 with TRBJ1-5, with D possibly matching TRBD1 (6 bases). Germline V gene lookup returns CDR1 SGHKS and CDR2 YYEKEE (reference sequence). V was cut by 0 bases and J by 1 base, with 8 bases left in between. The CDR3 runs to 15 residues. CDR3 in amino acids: CASSLAGGSNQPQHF. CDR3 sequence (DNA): TGTGCCAGCAGCTTGGCCGGGGGCAGCAATCAGCCCCAGCATTTT.